These 2 T cell receptor beta chains were all obtained from the same sample, sequenced in a study of circulating and synovial CD4+ cells in juvenile arthritis. TCRdb's table, derived via immunoSEQ multiplex PCR, lists solely in-frame clones and lacks some. The sample has under 40,000 clones, over 85% seen once. Material for sequencing was CD4+ T cells from blood. The source of these receptors is a human donor with juvenile idiopathic arthritis.

The V call is TRBV5-1, the J call TRBJ2-3; maybe TRBD1 (5 bases). The CDR3 runs 13 residues. Deletions cut 4 bases from V and 3 bases from J, with 9 bases between. Germline V lookup: CDR1 SGHRS, CDR2 YFSETQ. The chain's CDR3 is CASSRQQTDTQYF. CDR3 bases: TGCGCCAGCAGCAGACAGCAAACAGATACGCAGTATTTT.

The V call is TRBV4-2, the J call TRBJ2-2; 14 bases match TRBD2. The CDR3 has 19 residues. CDR1 LGHNA and CDR2 YNFKEQ come from the germline V gene. V was clipped by 0 bases and J by 6 bases; unmatched bases: 9. CDR3 residues: CASSQDLSSTSGRAGELFF. The CDR3 bases are TGTGCCAGCAGCCAAGATTTAAGCTCGACTAGCGGGAGGGCCGGGGAGCTGTTTTTT.